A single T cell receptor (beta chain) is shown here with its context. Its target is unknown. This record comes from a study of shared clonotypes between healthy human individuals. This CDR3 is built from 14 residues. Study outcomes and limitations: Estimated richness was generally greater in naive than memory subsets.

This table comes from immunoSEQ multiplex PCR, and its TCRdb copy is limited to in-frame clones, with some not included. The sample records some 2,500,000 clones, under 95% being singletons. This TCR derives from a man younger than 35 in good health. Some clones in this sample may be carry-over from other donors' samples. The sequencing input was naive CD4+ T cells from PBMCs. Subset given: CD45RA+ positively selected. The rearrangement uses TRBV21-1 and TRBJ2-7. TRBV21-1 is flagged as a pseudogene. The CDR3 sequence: CASSKVGGGDEQYF. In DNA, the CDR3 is TGTGCCAGCAGCAAAGTAGGGGGAGGCGACGAGCAGTACTTC.